Below are 19 T cell receptor beta chains sequenced from a single sample in a study of control samples from healthy donors and cancer patients. Profiled with immunoSEQ multiplex PCR; TCRdb holds only in-frame clones, not every one. The data hold approximately 87,000 clones, with approximately 86% observed a single time. Sequenced material: blood. The source is a woman aged 50 to 60 in good health.

Details on this clone: Other nucleotide sequences in the sample specify the same CDR3. In DNA form, the CDR3 reads TGTGCCAGCAGCCTTCAAGAGACCCAGTACTTC. Translated: CASSLQETQYF. The chain carries TRBV12-3 or TRBV12-4 and TRBJ2-5; D is unresolved. V lost 6 bases to trimming and J lost 2 bases, with 4 bases between them. The CDR3 has 11 amino acids.

The chain combines TRBV12-3 or TRBV12-4 with TRBJ2-1, with unresolved D. CDR3 length: 13 amino acids. With 3 bases removed from V and 7 bases from J, the gap between germline ends came to 10 bases. The CDR3 loop is CASSFPPPNEQFF. The CDR3 coding sequence is TGTGCCAGCAGTTTCCCGCCCCCAAATGAGCAGTTCTTC.

The CDR3 region is CASSVGQGEAPLHF. The CDR3, as DNA: TGTGCCAGCAGCGTTGGACAGGGAGAAGCGCCCCTCCACTTT. The genes are TRBV9 and TRBJ1-6; 8 bases agree with TRBD1. CDR3 length equals 14 residues. CDR1 and CDR2 (germline): SGDLS, YYNGEE. Trimming removed 2 bases from V and 13 bases from J; junction bases left unmatched: 8.

Regarding this clone: Other DNA sequences in this specimen translate into the identical CDR3. The V gene is TRBV19, the J gene TRBJ2-3; D remains unclear. Trimming took off 1 base at V and 1 base at J, with 3 bases between the two ends. This CDR3 is built from 13 residues. Per the germline V gene, CDR1 is LNHDA and CDR2 is SQIVND (reference sequence). The CDR3 region is CASSIGGTDTQYF. For the CDR3, the DNA is TGTGCCAGTAGTATAGGGGGCACAGATACGCAGTATTTT.

The chain couples TRBV19 to TRBJ1-6; TRBD1 matches 7 bases. The CDR3 sequence is 13 residues long. Germline-derived CDR1 and CDR2 are LNHDA and SQIVND (reference sequence). V lost 9 bases and J lost 10; bases outside the gene matches: 9. CDR3 coding DNA: TGTGCCAGCGAGAACAGGGGAGGCTCACCCCTCCACTTT. It yields the protein CASENRGGSPLHF. Using reference TRBV19 and TRBJ1-6 for the parts outside the CDR3, the full variable domain is DGGITQSPKYLFRKEGQNVTLSCEQNLNHDAMYWYRQDPGQGLRLIYYSQIVNDFQKGDIAEGYSVSREKKESFPLTVTSAQKNPTAFYLCASENRGGSPLHFGNGTRLTVT.

The rearrangement uses TRBV4-1 and TRBJ2-2; 9 nucleotides align to TRBD2. V trimming: 2 bases; J trimming: 9 bases; junction bases outside the gene matches: 10. The CDR3 covers 16 residues. Per germline, CDR1 MGHRA and CDR2 YSYEKL. CDR3: CASSQLAGVASRELFF. CDR3 nucleotide sequence: TGCGCCAGCAGCCAATTAGCGGGAGTGGCGAGCAGGGAGCTGTTTTTT.

The chain recombines TRBV4-1 with TRBJ2-2, with 11 bases fitting TRBD2. Germline V gene data show CDR1 as MGHRA and CDR2 as YSYEKL. Trimming at V came to 2 bases and at J to 6 bases, leaving 5 bases not matched to a gene. The CDR3 runs to 16 residues. The DNA of the CDR3 is TGCGCCAGCAGCCAAATCGGACTAGCGGGCGCCGGGGAGCTGTTTTTT. This sequence encodes CASSQIGLAGAGELFF.

The chain uses TRBV28 and TRBJ2-6; tentatively, D is TRBD1 (5 bases). The CDR3 sequence is 17 residues long. Trimming removed 6 bases from V and 2 bases from J, with 17 bases in between. Per the germline V gene, CDR1 is MDHEN and CDR2 is SYDVKM. The CDR3 here is CASRAEVGVPGANVLTF. CDR3 coding DNA: TGTGCCAGCAGGGCCGAAGTAGGGGTCCCTGGGGCCAACGTCCTGACTTTC.

As DNA, the CDR3 is TGTGCCAGCAGCTTGAGACAGGGAAGCTTCGGCAATCAGCCCCAGCATTTT. This codes for CASSLRQGSFGNQPQHF. V gene TRBV5-8 combines with J gene TRBJ1-5; TRBD1 matches at 7 bases. Looked up from germline, CDR1 is SGHTS and CDR2 is YDEGEE. The CDR3 runs to 17 residues. The J segment lost 2 bases and the V segment lost 1 base, leaving 9 bases of the junction unmatched.

The chain carries TRBV30 and TRBJ1-4, with D possibly matching TRBD1 (5 bases). Germline V gene sequence: CDR1 GTSNPN, CDR2 SVGIG (reference sequence). The CDR3 sequence is 12 residues long. The ends were cut back, 7 bases at V and 8 bases at J, with 14 bases in the middle. The CDR3 region is CASSSTEEKLFF. CDR3 in DNA: TGTGCCTCCTCCTCGACAGAAGAAAAACTGTTTTTT.

V is TRBV7-3 and J is TRBJ2-2; no firm D call. Between the trimmed V and J ends, which lost 3 bases and 5 bases, there was a span of 4 bases. The CDR3 runs 12 residues. Germline loops: CDR1 SGHTA, CDR2 FQGTGA. DNA for the CDR3: TGTGCCAGCAGCTTGAGTACCGGGGAGCTGTTTTTT. It is translated as CASSLSTGELFF.

The V gene is TRBV4-3, the J gene TRBJ1-2; tentatively, D is TRBD1 (5 bases). Between the trimmed V and J ends, which lost 0 bases and 3 bases, there was a span of 8 bases. Germline V gene data show CDR1 as LGHNA and CDR2 as YSLEER. This CDR3 has 14 residues. The DNA of the CDR3 is TGCGCCAGCAGCCAAGAGCCCAGGGACTATGGCTACACCTTC. Its protein is CASSQEPRDYGYTF.

The chain carries TRBV7-9 and TRBJ2-5; 9 nucleotides match TRBD2. From germline, CDR1 is SEHNR and CDR2 FQNEAQ (reference sequence). The CDR3 contains 14 residues. V shed 4 bases, J shed 5 bases, and the junction held 5 bases outside the gene matches. This CDR3 is CASSWGLAGETQYF. In DNA, the CDR3 is TGTGCCAGCAGCTGGGGACTAGCCGGGGAGACCCAGTACTTC.

The V and J genes are TRBV5-1 and TRBJ2-7, with 8 bases fitting TRBD2. This CDR3 has 15 residues. Losses at the gene ends were 4 bases for V and 3 bases for J; bases not matched to a gene: 9. Germline V gives CDR1 SGHRS, CDR2 YFSETQ. The CDR3 loop is CASSPGGAGGYEQYF. CDR3 DNA sequence: TGCGCCAGCAGCCCCGGGGGGGCGGGGGGCTACGAGCAGTACTTC.

The chain is built from TRBV12-3 or TRBV12-4 and TRBJ2-1; D remains unclear. The CDR3 is made up of 12 amino acids. The V and J ends lost 5 bases and 3 bases respectively, with 5 bases between them. The CDR3 sequence is CASSPLYNEQFF. The CDR3 DNA sequence: TGTGCCAGCAGTCCACTCTACAATGAGCAGTTCTTC.

J is TRBJ2-1 and V is TRBV9; 9 bases map to TRBD2. The CDR3 spans 16 residues. The trim removed 4 bases at V and 6 bases at J, leaving 11 bases unmatched. Per germline, CDR1 SGDLS and CDR2 YYNGEE. The CDR3 coding sequence is TGTGCCAGCAGCACGCGACTTAGCGGGAGTCTCAATGAGCAGTTCTTC. Translated, it gives CASSTRLSGSLNEQFF.

As regards this clone: An end of the junction differs from the germline gene, which may be a read error. This chain links TRBV19 with TRBJ1-1; TRBD1 agrees at 8 bases. Germline assignment: CDR1 LNHDA and CDR2 SQIVND (reference sequence). This CDR3 is 14 amino acids long. Here the CDR3 reads CASSAQGVKTEAFF. Written as DNA, the CDR3 is TGTGCCAGTAGTGCACAGGGGGTGAAAACTGAAGCTTTCTTT.

V and J are TRBV3-1 (or the pseudogene TRBV3-2) and TRBJ1-1; D unresolved. V lost 4 bases, J lost 7 bases, and 10 bases lay in between. Germline V CDR1 and CDR2: LGHDT, YNNKEL (reference sequence). There are 12 residues in the CDR3. CDR3 coding DNA: TGTGCCAGCAGCCTCAACACGGGTGAAGCTTTCTTT. Encoded protein: CASSLNTGEAFF.

The gene calls are TRBV5-1 and TRBJ2-2; 9 nucleotides line up with TRBD1. V dropped 1 base and J dropped 1; count of bases not matched to a gene: 2. CDR1 and CDR2 (germline): SGHRS, YFSETQ. The CDR3 is made up of 16 amino acids. CDR3 sequence (DNA): TGCGCCAGCAGCTTGTCGGGACAGGGGAACACCGGGGAGCTGTTTTTT. This translates into CASSLSGQGNTGELFF.